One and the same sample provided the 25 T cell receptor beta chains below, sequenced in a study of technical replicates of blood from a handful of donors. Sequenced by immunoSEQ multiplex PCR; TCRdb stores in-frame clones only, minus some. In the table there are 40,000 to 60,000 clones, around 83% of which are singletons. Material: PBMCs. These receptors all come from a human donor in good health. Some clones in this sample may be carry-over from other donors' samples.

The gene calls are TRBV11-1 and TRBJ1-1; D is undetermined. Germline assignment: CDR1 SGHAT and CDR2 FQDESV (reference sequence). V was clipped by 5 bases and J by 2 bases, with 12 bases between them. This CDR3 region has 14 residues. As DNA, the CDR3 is TGTGCCAGCAGCCCTCAGACTTTTAACACTGAAGCTTTCTTT. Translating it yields CASSPQTFNTEAFF. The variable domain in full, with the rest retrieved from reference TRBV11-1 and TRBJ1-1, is EAEVAQSPRYKITEKSQAVAFWCDPISGHATLYWYRQILGQGPELLVQFQDESVVDDSQLPKDRFSAERLKGVDSTLKIQPAELGDSAMYLCASSPQTFNTEAFFGQGTRLTVV.

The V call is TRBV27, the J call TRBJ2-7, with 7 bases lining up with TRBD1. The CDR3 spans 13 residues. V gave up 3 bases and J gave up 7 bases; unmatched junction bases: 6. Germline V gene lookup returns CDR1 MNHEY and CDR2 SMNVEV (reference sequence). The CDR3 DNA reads TGTGCCAGCAGTTTGCAGGGGGTCGGTGAGCAGTACTTC. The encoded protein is CASSLQGVGEQYF.

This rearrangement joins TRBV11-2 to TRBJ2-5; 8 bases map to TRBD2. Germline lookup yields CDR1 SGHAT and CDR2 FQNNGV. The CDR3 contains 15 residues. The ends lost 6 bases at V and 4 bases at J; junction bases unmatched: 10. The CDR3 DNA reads TGTGCCAGCAGGCTAAGGGCGGGGGGAGGAGAGACCCAGTACTTC. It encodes CASRLRAGGGETQYF.

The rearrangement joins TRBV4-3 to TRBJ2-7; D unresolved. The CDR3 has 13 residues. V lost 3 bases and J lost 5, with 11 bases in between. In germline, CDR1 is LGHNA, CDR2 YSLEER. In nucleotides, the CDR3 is TGCGCCAGCAGCCAGAGGCGAGGCCACGAGCAGTACTTC. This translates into CASSQRRGHEQYF.

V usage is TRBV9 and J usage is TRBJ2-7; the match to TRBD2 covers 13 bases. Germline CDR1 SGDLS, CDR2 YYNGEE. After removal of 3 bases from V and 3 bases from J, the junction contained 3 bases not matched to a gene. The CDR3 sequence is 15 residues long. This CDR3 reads CASSAGLAGDYEQYF. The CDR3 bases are TGTGCCAGCAGCGCCGGACTAGCGGGGGACTACGAGCAGTACTTC.

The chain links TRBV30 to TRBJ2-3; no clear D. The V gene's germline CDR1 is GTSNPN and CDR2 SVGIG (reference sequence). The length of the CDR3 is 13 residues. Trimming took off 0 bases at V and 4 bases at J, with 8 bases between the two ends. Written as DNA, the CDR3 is TGTGCCTGGAGTGTACGTCGCGCAGATACGCAGTATTTT. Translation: CAWSVRRADTQYF.

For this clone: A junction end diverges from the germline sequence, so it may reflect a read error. Written as DNA, the CDR3 is TGTGCCAGCAGCGTAGCATCCCAGAACGCCGGGGAGCTGTTTTTT. Its translation: CASSVASQNAGELFF. This sequence joins TRBV9 and TRBJ2-2; D gene unclear. CDR3 length: 15 amino acids. CDR1 SGDLS and CDR2 YYNGEE come from the germline V gene.

The CDR3 is CASKRVGAKNEQFF. Here the CDR3 DNA reads TGTGCCAGCAAACGGGTGGGGGCCAAAAATGAGCAGTTCTTC. The rearrangement uses TRBV13 and TRBJ2-1, with D maybe TRBD1 (6 bases). The CDR3 spans 14 residues. Germline lookup yields CDR1 PRHDT and CDR2 FYEKMQ (reference sequence). The V gene lost 7 bases and the J gene lost 7 bases, with 17 bases spanning the gap.

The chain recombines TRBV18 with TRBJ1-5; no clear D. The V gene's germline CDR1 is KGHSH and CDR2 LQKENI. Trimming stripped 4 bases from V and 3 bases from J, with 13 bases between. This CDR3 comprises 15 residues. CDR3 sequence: CASSLLPSSNQPQHF. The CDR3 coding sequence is TGTGCCAGCTCACTCCTTCCCAGTTCCAATCAGCCCCAGCATTTT.

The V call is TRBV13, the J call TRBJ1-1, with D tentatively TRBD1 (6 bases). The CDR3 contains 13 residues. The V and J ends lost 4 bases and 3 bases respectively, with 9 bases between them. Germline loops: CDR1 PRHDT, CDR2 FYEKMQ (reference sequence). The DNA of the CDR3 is TGTGCCAGCAGCTCGGGACACTACACTGAAGCTTTCTTT. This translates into CASSSGHYTEAFF.

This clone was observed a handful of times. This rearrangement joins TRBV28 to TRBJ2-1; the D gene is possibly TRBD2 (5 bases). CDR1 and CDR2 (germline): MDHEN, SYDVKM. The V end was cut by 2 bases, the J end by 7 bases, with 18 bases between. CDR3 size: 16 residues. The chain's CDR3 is CASSLPTGKSGNEQFF. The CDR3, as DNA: TGTGCCAGCAGTTTACCGACGGGGAAATCGGGTAATGAGCAGTTCTTC.

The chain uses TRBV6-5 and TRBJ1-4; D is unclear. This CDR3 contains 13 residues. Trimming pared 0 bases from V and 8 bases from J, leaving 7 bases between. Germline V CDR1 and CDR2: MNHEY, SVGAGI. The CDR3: CASSYSGREKLFF. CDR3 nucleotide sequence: TGTGCCAGCAGTTACTCCGGGAGGGAAAAACTGTTTTTT.

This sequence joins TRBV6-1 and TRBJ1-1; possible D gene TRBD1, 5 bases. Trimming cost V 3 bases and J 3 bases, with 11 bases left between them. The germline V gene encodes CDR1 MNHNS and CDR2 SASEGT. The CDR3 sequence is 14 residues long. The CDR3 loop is CASSDTGDYTEAFF. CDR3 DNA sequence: TGTGCCAGCAGTGACACAGGAGATTACACTGAAGCTTTCTTT.

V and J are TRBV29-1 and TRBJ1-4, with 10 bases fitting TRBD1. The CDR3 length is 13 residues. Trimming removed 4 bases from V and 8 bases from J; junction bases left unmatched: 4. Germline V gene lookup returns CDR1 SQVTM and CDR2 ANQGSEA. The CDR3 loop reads CSVGDRGEEKLFF. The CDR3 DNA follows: TGCAGCGTTGGGGACAGGGGCGAAGAAAAACTGTTTTTT.

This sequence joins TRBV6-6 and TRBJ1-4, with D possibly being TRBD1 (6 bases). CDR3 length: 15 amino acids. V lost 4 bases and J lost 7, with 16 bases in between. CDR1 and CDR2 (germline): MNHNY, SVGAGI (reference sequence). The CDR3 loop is CASSSESGTSEKLFF. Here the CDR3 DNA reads TGTGCCAGCAGTTCGGAATCCGGGACAAGTGAAAAACTGTTTTTT.

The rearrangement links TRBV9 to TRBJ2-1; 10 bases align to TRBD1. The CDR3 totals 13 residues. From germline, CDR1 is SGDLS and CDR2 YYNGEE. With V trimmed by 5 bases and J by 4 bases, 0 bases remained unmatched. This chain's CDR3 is CASRGQGYNEQFF. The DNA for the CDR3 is TGTGCCAGCAGGGGACAGGGGTACAATGAGCAGTTCTTC.

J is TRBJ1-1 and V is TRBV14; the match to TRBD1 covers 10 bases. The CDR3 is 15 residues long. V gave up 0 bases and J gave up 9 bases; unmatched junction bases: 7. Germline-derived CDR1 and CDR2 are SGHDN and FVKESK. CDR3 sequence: CASSQEVPGQGKAFF. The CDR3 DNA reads TGTGCCAGCAGCCAAGAAGTCCCGGGACAGGGGAAAGCTTTCTTT.

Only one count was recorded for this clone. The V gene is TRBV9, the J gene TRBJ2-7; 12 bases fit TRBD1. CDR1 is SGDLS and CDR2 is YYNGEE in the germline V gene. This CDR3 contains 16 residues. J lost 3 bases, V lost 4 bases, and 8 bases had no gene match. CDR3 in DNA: TGTGCCAGCAGCAGAGGCGGGACAGGGGGCTTCTACGAGCAGTACTTC. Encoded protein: CASSRGGTGGFYEQYF. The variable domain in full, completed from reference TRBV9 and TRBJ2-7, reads DSGVTQTPKHLITATGQRVTLRCSPRSGDLSVYWYQQSLDQGLQFLIQYYNGEERAKGNILERFSAQQFPDLHSELNLSSLELGDSALYFCASSRGGTGGFYEQYFGPGTRLTVT.

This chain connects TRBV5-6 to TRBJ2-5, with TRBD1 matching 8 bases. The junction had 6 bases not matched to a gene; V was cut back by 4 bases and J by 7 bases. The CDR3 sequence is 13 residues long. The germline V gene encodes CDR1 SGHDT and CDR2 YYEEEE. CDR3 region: CASSRNRGTTQYF. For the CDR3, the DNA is TGTGCCAGCAGCAGAAACAGGGGGACGACCCAGTACTTC.

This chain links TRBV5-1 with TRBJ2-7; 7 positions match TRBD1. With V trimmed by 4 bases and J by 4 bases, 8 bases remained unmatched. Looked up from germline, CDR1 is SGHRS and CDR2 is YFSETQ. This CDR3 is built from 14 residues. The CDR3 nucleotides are TGCGCCAGCAGCCCCGGACAGGCCGCTTACGAGCAGTACTTC. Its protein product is CASSPGQAAYEQYF.

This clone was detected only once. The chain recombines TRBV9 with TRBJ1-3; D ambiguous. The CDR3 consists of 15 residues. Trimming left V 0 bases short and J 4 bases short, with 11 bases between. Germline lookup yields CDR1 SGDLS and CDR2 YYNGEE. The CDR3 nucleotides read TGTGCCAGCAGCGTAGCTCCCGGAGGGGGAAACACCATATATTTT. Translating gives CASSVAPGGGNTIYF. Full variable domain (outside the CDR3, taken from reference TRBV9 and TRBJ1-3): DSGVTQTPKHLITATGQRVTLRCSPRSGDLSVYWYQQSLDQGLQFLIQYYNGEERAKGNILERFSAQQFPDLHSELNLSSLELGDSALYFCASSVAPGGGNTIYFGEGSWLTVV.

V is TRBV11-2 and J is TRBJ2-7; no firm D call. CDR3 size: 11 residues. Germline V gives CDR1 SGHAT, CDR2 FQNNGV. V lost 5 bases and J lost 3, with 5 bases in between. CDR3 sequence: CASSAIYEQYF. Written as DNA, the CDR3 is TGTGCCAGCAGCGCGATCTACGAGCAGTACTTC.

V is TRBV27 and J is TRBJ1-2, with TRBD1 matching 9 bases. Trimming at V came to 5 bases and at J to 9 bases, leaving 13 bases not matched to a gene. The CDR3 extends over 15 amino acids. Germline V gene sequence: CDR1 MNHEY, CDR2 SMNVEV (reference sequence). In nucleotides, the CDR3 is TGTGCCAGCAGTACCGCGGGACAGGGTCTTAGTAGCTACACCTTC. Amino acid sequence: CASSTAGQGLSSYTF.

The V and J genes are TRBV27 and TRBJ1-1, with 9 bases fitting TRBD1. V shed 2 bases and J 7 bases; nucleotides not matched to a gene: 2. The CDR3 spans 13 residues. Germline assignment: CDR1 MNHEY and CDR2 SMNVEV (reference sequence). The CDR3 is CASSLGQGIEAFF. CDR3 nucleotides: TGTGCCAGCAGTTTAGGACAGGGGATTGAAGCTTTCTTT.

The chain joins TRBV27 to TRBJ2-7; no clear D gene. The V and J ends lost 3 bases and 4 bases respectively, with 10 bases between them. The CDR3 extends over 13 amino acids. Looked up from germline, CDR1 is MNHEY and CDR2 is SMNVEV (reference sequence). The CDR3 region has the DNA TGTGCCAGCAGTTTGAGTAGCTGGTACGAGCAGTACTTC. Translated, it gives CASSLSSWYEQYF.